This entry describes one T cell receptor beta chain. Enrolled through a virtual design, the participants were between about 18 and 100 years of age and came from about two dozen US areas. Membership in each cohort depended on participant-reported clinical history. Recovered participants had two consecutive negative NP/OP PCR tests, healthcare professional clearance, or symptom resolution. CDR1 is SEHNR, CDR2 FQNEAQ, per germline (reference sequence). The CDR3 length is 16 residues. With 5 bases clipped from V and 3 bases from J, the junction kept 9 bases outside the gene matches. This sample is drawn from a study of blood T cell repertoires in COVID-19. In the source study's methods: Using reference gene primer amplification, nucleated cell counts were estimated. Sequencing used immunoSEQ multiplex PCR; TCRdb keeps in-frame clones, though not all of them. From that table come the V and J calls and clone size; the DNA was used to work out D and trimming. The sample consists of about 320,000 clones, roughly 85% of them appearing once.

The sequence came from a young woman who had recovered from COVID-19. The chain is built from TRBV7-9 and TRBJ1-4; 7 positions agree with TRBD1. Specimen: PBMCs or T cells enriched from blood (not recorded which). The CDR3 DNA is TGTGCCAGCAGCCCGCAAACAGGGGCTTCTAATGAAAAACTGTTTTTT. It codes for CASSPQTGASNEKLFF. The full variable domain, rest sourced from reference TRBV7-9 and TRBJ1-4, is DTGVSQNPRHKITKRGQNVTFRCDPISEHNRLYWYRQTLGQGPEFLTYFQNEAQLEKSRLLSDRFSAERPKGSFSTLEIQRTEQGDSAMYLCASSPQTGASNEKLFFGSGTQLSVL.